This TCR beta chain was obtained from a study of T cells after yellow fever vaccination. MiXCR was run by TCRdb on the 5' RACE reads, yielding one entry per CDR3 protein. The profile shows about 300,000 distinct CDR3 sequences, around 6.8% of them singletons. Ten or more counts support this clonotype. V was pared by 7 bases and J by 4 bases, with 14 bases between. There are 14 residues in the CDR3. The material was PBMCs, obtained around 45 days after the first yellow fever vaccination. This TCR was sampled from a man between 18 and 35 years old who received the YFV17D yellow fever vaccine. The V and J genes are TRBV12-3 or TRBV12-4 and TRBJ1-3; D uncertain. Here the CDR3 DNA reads TGTGCCAGCAAGGCCGGAAGGCTAGGAAACACCATATATTTT. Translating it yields CASKAGRLGNTIYF.